This TCR beta chain was retrieved from a study of T cell responses to AZD1222 COVID-19 vaccine. Study-wide results and caveats: Sampling captured repertoires only after the peak T cell response. At baseline, seropositivity was found in only six AZD1222 recipients.

This clone was found a few times. Its antigen remains unknown. The assay was immunoSEQ multiplex PCR, and TCRdb's table has in-frame clones only and misses some. The data show about 160,000 clones, roughly 90% seen once. V was clipped by 0 bases and J by 8 bases; unmatched bases: 10. The length of the CDR3 is 15 residues. Germline V gene lookup returns CDR1 SGHRS and CDR2 YFSETQ. Second-dose recipients at about 4 or about 12 weeks were treated as one pooled group. The input for sequencing was peripheral blood, taken 28 days after the second AZD1222 dose. The clonotype was recovered from an adult who received the AZD1222 COVID-19 vaccine. This chain links TRBV5-1 with TRBJ1-2; 7 positions agree with TRBD1. The CDR3 region is CASSLEVGRGDGYTF. The CDR3 DNA is TGCGCCAGCAGCTTGGAAGTAGGCAGGGGGGACGGCTACACCTTC.